This TCR beta chain derives from a study of blood T cell repertoires in COVID-19. On the study more broadly: From the United States, Italy and Spain came samples of acute and convalescent COVID-19.

Assignments of participants to cohorts depended upon their own reported clinical history. Recovered Cohort 3 donors showed two negative PCRs, clearance, or symptom resolution. Clones were read by immunoSEQ multiplex PCR, and TCRdb kept only the in-frame ones, dropping some. The sample lists hundreds of thousands of clones; more than 80% were seen once. The ends lost 8 bases at V and 8 bases at J; junction bases unmatched: 13. The CDR3 consists of 14 residues. Germline V gives CDR1 MDHEN, CDR2 SYDVKM. The sequenced material came from PBMCs or T cells enriched from blood (not recorded which). The TCR was taken from a man aged 25 to 40 who had recovered from COVID-19. This chain links TRBV28 with TRBJ1-1; 8 bases align to TRBD1. For the CDR3, the DNA is TGTGCCAGCCAGACAGGGGCCCCACTGTCCGAAGCTTTCTTT. This translates into CASQTGAPLSEAFF.